This is a list of T cell receptor beta chains from one sample in a study of shared clonotypes between healthy human individuals. Here immunoSEQ multiplex PCR was the method, and the copy in TCRdb shows in-frame clones only, minus some. The repertoire consists of about 580,000 clones, with 98% occurring once and the leading ten covering roughly 0.29%. Sequencing was done on a sample of naive CD8+ T cells sorted from blood. These receptor sequences come from a man younger than 40 in good health. Both conserved end residues are trimmed from each CDR3. Each record gives: CDR3 protein, J gene, V gene.

CDR3 protein: ASSLTSRGTEAF
J gene: TRBJ1-1
V gene: TRBV27

CDR3 protein: ASSEGESGSFQETQY
J gene: TRBJ2-5
V gene: TRBV9

CDR3 protein: ASSLHRGETQY
J gene: TRBJ2-5
V gene: TRBV7-2

CDR3 protein: ASSQQGGTGNTIY
J gene: TRBJ1-3
V gene: TRBV14

CDR3 protein: ASSFRNYTNNEQF
J gene: TRBJ2-1
V gene: TRBV5-4

CDR3 protein: ASSRTGSYEQY
J gene: TRBJ2-7
V gene: TRBV5-6

CDR3 protein: ASSRTSGSFLYEQY
J gene: TRBJ2-7
V gene: TRBV7-9

CDR3 protein: ASNGRLLDSSYEQY
J gene: TRBJ2-7
V gene: TRBV2

CDR3 protein: ASSVSFRVQETQY
J gene: TRBJ2-5
V gene: TRBV9

CDR3 protein: ASAVTDLSSQNTEAF
J gene: TRBJ1-1
V gene: TRBV7-9

CDR3 protein: ASSLGAPRRPYEQY
J gene: TRBJ2-7
V gene: TRBV5-8

CDR3 protein: ASSVDSYEQY
J gene: TRBJ2-7
V gene: TRBV11-3

CDR3 protein: ASSDHPTGYNEQF
J gene: TRBJ2-1
V gene: TRBV10-1

CDR3 protein: ASSEGGRGYEQF
J gene: TRBJ2-1
V gene: TRBV27

CDR3 protein: SWITAGTDSVLGEQF
J gene: TRBJ2-1
V gene: TRBV29-1

CDR3 protein: AWSALTGIGGYT
J gene: TRBJ1-2
V gene: TRBV30

CDR3 protein: ASSLAAGGYEQY
J gene: TRBJ2-7
V gene: TRBV7-6

CDR3 protein: ASSFVGEQF
J gene: TRBJ2-1
V gene: TRBV11-2

CDR3 protein: SVQGLNTGELF
J gene: TRBJ2-2
V gene: TRBV29-1

CDR3 protein: ASSLEDAKVQPQH
J gene: TRBJ1-5
V gene: TRBV5-1

CDR3 protein: ASSLKGYSNQPQH
J gene: TRBJ1-5
V gene: TRBV28

CDR3 protein: AWSVREGFGELF
J gene: TRBJ2-2
V gene: TRBV30

CDR3 protein: ASGLEGTAYSNQPQH
J gene: TRBJ1-5
V gene: TRBV28

CDR3 protein: AWSNSGRVWY
J gene: TRBJ2-3
V gene: TRBV30

CDR3 protein: SVGRQGWEQY
J gene: TRBJ2-7
V gene: TRBV29-1

CDR3 protein: ASSVVKGALVGELF
J gene: TRBJ2-2
V gene: TRBV9

CDR3 protein: SVDPARQETQY
J gene: TRBJ2-5
V gene: TRBV29-1

CDR3 protein: ASGYLPSGRSGGELF
J gene: TRBJ2-2
V gene: TRBV5-1

CDR3 protein: ASSLFTGGVGQETQY
J gene: TRBJ2-5
V gene: TRBV7-9

CDR3 protein: ASSLGGLAGEKTGELF
J gene: TRBJ2-2
V gene: TRBV7-6

CDR3 protein: ASSHGGDEQF
J gene: TRBJ2-1
V gene: TRBV11-2

CDR3 protein: SVESPAVEAF
J gene: TRBJ1-1
V gene: TRBV29-1

CDR3 protein: ASGGQTNYGYT
J gene: TRBJ1-2
V gene: TRBV19

CDR3 protein: ASSLGFGRENFYEQY
J gene: TRBJ2-7
V gene: TRBV5-7

CDR3 protein: ASSIRQTYEQY
J gene: TRBJ2-7
V gene: TRBV7-8

CDR3 protein: ASSFGGANYGYT
J gene: TRBJ1-2
V gene: TRBV5-1

CDR3 protein: ASTSGVVRNTQY
J gene: TRBJ2-3
V gene: TRBV7-9

CDR3 protein: ASSLTDRGVEQF
J gene: TRBJ2-1
V gene: TRBV7-9

CDR3 protein: ASSLFQGRMNTEAF
J gene: TRBJ1-1
V gene: TRBV28

CDR3 protein: ASSYSASGEDTQY
J gene: TRBJ2-3
V gene: TRBV6-6

CDR3 protein: ASSERAGGTDNEQF
J gene: TRBJ2-1
V gene: TRBV2

CDR3 protein: ASSEGTSGYNEQF
J gene: TRBJ2-1
V gene: TRBV2

CDR3 protein: ASSFFGGDEQF
J gene: TRBJ2-1
V gene: TRBV11-3

CDR3 protein: ASSQTSGSWREQY
J gene: TRBJ2-7
V gene: TRBV14

CDR3 protein: ASSRLEDSTIQETQY
J gene: TRBJ2-5
V gene: TRBV7-9

CDR3 protein: ASSEMGDTGELF
J gene: TRBJ2-2
V gene: TRBV2

CDR3 protein: ASSPLPSGTYEQY
J gene: TRBJ2-7
V gene: TRBV11-2

CDR3 protein: ASSLGLAGVSETQY
J gene: TRBJ2-5
V gene: TRBV28

CDR3 protein: ASSIFAGKTYEQY
J gene: TRBJ2-7
V gene: TRBV19

CDR3 protein: ASSLGTSPDYEQY
J gene: TRBJ2-7
V gene: TRBV7-2

CDR3 protein: AWSAGTSGRDEQY
J gene: TRBJ2-7
V gene: TRBV30

CDR3 protein: ASSNGRAYEQY
J gene: TRBJ2-7
V gene: TRBV27

CDR3 protein: ASTLSLGTDTYEQY
J gene: TRBJ2-7
V gene: TRBV9

CDR3 protein: ASSSGTGIYNEQF
J gene: TRBJ2-1
V gene: TRBV2

CDR3 protein: ASSSSPIQPQH
J gene: TRBJ1-5
V gene: TRBV7-8